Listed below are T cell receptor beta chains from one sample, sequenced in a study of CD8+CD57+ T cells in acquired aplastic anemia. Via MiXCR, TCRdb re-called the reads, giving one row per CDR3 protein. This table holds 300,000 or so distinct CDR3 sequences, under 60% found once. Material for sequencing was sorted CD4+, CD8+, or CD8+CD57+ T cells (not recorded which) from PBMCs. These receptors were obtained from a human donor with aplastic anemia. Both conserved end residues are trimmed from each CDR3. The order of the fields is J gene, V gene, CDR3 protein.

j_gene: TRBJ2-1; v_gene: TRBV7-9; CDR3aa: ASSLLGGGQF
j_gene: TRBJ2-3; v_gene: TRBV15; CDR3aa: ATSASGGSTDTQY
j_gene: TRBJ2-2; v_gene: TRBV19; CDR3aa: ASIGTSGDTGELF
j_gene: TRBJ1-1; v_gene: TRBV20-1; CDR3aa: SARDPQLEAF
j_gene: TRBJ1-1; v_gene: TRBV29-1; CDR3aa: SVRPRLSRVNTEAF
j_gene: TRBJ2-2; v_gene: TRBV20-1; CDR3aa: SAIGGGNTGELF
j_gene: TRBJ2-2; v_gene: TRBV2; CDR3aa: ASTGLAGGTGELF
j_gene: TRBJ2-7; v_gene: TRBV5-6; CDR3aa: ASSFGLEDLDEQY
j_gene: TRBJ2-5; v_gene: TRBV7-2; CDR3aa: ASSLNQGQETQY
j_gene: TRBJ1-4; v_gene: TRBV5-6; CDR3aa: ASSLLQGANEKLF
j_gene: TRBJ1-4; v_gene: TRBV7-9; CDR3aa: ASSPGGTANEKLF
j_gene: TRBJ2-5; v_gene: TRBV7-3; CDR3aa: ASSLTPTGFQY
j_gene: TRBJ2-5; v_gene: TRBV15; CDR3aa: ATSRTSGGQETQY
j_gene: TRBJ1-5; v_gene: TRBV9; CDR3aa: ASSVAATGVLEPQH
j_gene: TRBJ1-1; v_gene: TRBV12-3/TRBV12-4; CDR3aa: ASSYQGSEAF
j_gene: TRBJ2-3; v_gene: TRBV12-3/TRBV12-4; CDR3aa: ASSRAPGLAVQDTQY